This TCR beta chain was retrieved from a study of T-cell reconstitution after alpha-beta-depleted transplantation in children (dated by TCRdb to 2016 to 2018). Looking at the study overall: T-cell immune reconstitution after TCRalphabeta/CD19-depleted allogeneic hematopoietic cell transplantation in children was quantitatively tracked in the study by means of TCR repertoire profiling.

This clonotype showed up many times. The antigen this receptor binds is unknown. Base-call qualities are not available, and no considerably larger clone is one nucleotide away. General conclusions and limits of the study: In some patients, the high TCRbeta diversity seen at day 60 was put down to recipient T cells and intrathymic progenitors that had survived conditioning. The frequencies of hyperexpanded clones fell over the following months, and after one year, T-cell counts and TCRbeta diversity were mostly attributed to newly produced T cells. Apparently early alphabetaT-cell count recovery about two months after transplant reportedly relied on only several hundred rapidly expanded clones derived from non-depleted graft cells.

The CDR3 holds 14 amino acids from the cysteine to the phenylalanine. The kept DNA is CDR3 alone, 42 bases in frame from the first base. V and J are truncated by 5 bases and 0 bases respectively, leaving an intervening sequence of 8 bases. In the germline V gene (reference sequence), CDR1 corresponds to SEHNR and CDR2 to FQNEAQ. The sample's treatment or condition label, in plain terms: allogeneic hematopoietic cell transplantation with graft depleted of TCRalphabeta T cells and CD19 B cells. The transplant recipients were children given TCRalphabeta/CD19-depleted allogeneic hematopoietic cell grafts. To prepare the library, PCR was applied. Sequencing was performed on an Illumina HiSeq 2500. Molecular barcoding was employed in the preparation of TCR libraries, with unique molecular identifiers being used to normalize TCRbeta repertoire quantification. TCRdb ran its own pipeline on the public reads, namely fastp trimming at Q25 and MiXCR clone calling, and kept in-frame beta chains. All rows with the same CDR3 protein become a single entry with the most common DNA and genes. The sample table records around 300,000 distinct CDR3 sequences; about a tenth of these occur just once. The ten largest clones take up around 7.5% of the sample.

The chain employs TRBV7-9 and TRBJ1-5; the D region possibly corresponds to TRBD1 (5 bases align). The sample here was PBMCs, taken before TCRalphabeta/CD19-depleted stem cell transplant. This sequence originates from a boy in the first two years of life with acute myeloid leukemia, due to receive a stem cell transplant. The DNA is TGTGCCAGCAGCCCGACAGATAGCAATCAGCCCCAGCATTTT. The encoded protein is CASSPTDSNQPQHF.